This TCR beta chain was documented in a study of blood T cells in healthy people across ages. Study-level information: Roughly one uniquely barcoded beta molecule per two T cells was captured. The study, taken as a whole, reports: A roughly linear age-dependent decrease characterized TCR beta diversity per million T cells. Greater diversity and more naive CD4+ cells were seen in long-lived donors than in aged donors.

The CDR3 has 15 amino acids. CDR1 and CDR2 (germline): KGHDR, SFDVKD. Between the trimmed V and J ends, which lost 4 bases and 8 bases, there was a span of 17 bases. The use of a sample-barcoded 5' primer and a J-beta primer mix characterized a second PCR of about 7 to 12 cycles. Each TCR beta cDNA got a 12-nucleotide random molecular identifier. TCRdb used MiXCR to reprocess the 5' RACE reads, holding one entry per CDR3 protein. Of about 1.8 million distinct CDR3 sequences in the sample, about 49% were seen once. This clonotype was counted once. What it recognizes is unknown. The TCR originated in a woman between 40 and 55 years old in good health. This rearrangement joins TRBV24-1 to TRBJ2-1; a weak D match, TRBD1 (6 bases). Sequencing was carried out using blood. This CDR3 reads CATSDPRGGLDEQFF. The CDR3 DNA is TGTGCCACCAGTGACCCTCGAGGGGGTTTGGATGAGCAGTTCTTC.